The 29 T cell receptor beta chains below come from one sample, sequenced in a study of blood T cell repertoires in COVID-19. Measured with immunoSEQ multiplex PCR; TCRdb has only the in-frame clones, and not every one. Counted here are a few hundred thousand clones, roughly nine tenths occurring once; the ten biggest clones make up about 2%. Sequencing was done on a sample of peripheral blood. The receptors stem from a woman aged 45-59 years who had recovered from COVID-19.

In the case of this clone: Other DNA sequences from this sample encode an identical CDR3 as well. CDR3 region: CASSSGQGYGYTF. CDR3 in DNA: TGTGCCAGCAGCTCGGGACAGGGCTATGGCTACACCTTC. V gene TRBV7-2 combines with J gene TRBJ1-2; 9 bases fit TRBD1. Per germline, CDR1 SGHTA and CDR2 FQGNSA. The CDR3 loop spans 13 amino acids. Germline trimming cut 4 bases from V and 4 bases from J; bases unmatched to any gene: 1. The full variable domain, its missing parts supplied by reference TRBV7-2 and TRBJ1-2, is GAGVSQSPSNKVTEKGKDVELRCDPISGHTALYWYRQSLGQGLEFLIYFQGNSAPDKSGLPSDRFSAERTGGSVSTLTIQRTQQEDSAVYLCASSSGQGYGYTFGSGTRLTVV.

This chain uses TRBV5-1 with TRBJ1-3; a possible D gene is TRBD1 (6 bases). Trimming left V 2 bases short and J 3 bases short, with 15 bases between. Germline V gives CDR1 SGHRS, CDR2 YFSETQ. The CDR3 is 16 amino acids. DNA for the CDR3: TGCGCCAGCAGCTTATCGGGGGGCAATGATGGAAACACCATATATTTT. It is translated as CASSLSGGNDGNTIYF.

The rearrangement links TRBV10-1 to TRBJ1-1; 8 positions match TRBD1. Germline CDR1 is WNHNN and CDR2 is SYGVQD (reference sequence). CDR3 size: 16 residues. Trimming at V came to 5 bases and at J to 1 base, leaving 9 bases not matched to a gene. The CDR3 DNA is TGCGCCAGCAGTCCTGACCCCGACAGGGGGAACACTGAAGCTTTCTTT. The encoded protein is CASSPDPDRGNTEAFF.

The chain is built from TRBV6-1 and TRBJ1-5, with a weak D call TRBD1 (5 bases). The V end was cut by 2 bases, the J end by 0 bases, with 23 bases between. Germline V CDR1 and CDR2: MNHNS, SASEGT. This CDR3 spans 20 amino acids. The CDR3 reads CASSEWEGPGFRYSNQPQHF. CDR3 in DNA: TGTGCCAGCAGTGAATGGGAGGGACCGGGCTTCCGATATAGCAATCAGCCCCAGCATTTT.

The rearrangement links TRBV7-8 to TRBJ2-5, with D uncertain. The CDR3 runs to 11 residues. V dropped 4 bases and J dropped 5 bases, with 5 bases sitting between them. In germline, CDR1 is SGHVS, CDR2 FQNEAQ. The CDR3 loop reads CASSSPETQYF. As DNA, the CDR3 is TGTGCCAGCAGCTCTCCGGAGACCCAGTACTTC. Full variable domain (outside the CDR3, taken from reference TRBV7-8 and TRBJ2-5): GAGVSQSPRYKVAKRGQDVALRCDPISGHVSLFWYQQALGQGPEFLTYFQNEAQLDKSGLPSDRFFAERPEGSVSTLKIQRTQQEDSAVYLCASSSPETQYFGPGTRLLVL.

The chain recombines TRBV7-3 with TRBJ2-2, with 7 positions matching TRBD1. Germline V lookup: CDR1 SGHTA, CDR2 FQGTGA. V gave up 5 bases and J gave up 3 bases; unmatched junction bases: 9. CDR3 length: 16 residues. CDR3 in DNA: TGTGCCAGCAGCCTGACAGGGAAGCGGTACACCGGGGAGCTGTTTTTT. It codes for CASSLTGKRYTGELFF.

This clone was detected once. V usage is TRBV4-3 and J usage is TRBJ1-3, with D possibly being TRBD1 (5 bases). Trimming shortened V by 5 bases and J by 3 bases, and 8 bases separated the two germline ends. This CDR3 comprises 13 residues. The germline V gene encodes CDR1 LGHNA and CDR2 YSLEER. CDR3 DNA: TGCGCCAGCAGCGGGGGGTTTGGAAACACCATATATTTT. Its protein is CASSGGFGNTIYF.

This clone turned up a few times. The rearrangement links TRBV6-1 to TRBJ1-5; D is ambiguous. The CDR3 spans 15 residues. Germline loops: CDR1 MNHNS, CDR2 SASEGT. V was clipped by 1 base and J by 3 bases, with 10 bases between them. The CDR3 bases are TGTGCCAGCAGTGAAGGCCAGGTGCCCAATCAGCCCCAGCATTTT. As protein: CASSEGQVPNQPQHF.

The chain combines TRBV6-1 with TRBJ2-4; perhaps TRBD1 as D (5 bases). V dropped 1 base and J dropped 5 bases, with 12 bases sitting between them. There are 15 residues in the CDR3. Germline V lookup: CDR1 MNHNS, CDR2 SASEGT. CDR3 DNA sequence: TGTGCCAGCAGTGAAGTGGGGCAGGGCCAAAACATTCAGTACTTC. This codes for CASSEVGQGQNIQYF.

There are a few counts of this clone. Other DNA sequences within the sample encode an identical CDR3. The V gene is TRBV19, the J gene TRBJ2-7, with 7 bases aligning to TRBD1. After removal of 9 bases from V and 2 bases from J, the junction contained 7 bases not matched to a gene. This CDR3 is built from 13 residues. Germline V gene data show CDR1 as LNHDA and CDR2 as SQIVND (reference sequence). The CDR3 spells CASRQGVAYEQYF. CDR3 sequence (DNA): TGTGCCAGCCGGCAGGGGGTCGCCTACGAGCAGTACTTC.

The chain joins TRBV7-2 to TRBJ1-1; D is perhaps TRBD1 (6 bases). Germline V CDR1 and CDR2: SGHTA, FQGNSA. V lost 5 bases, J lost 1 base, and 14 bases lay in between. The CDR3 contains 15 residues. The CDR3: CASSQWAGENTEAFF. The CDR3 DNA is TGTGCCAGCAGCCAATGGGCAGGGGAGAACACTGAAGCTTTCTTT.

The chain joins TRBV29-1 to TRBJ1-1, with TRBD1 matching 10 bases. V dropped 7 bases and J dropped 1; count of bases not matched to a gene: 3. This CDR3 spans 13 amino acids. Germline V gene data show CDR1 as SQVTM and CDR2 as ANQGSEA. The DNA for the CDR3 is TGCAGCGACTGGACAGGGGGGAACACTGAAGCTTTCTTT. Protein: CSDWTGGNTEAFF.

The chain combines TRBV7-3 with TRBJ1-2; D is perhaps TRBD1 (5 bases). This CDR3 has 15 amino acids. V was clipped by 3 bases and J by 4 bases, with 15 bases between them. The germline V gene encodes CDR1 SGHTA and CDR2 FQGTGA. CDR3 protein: CASSFMEGRGYGYTF. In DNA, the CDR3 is TGTGCCAGCAGCTTCATGGAGGGGCGAGGCTATGGCTACACCTTC.

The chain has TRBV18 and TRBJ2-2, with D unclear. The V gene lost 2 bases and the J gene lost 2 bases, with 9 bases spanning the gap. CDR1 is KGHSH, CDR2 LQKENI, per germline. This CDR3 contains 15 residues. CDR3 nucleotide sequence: TGTGCCAGCTCACCAGGAGCCCTCAACACCGGGGAGCTGTTTTTT. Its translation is CASSPGALNTGELFF.

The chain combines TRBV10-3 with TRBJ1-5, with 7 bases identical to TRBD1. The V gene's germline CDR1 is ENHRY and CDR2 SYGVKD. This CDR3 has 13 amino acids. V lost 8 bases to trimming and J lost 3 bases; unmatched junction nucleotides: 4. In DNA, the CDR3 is TGTGCCATCGGGCAGGGGGTCAATCAGCCCCAGCATTTT. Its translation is CAIGQGVNQPQHF.

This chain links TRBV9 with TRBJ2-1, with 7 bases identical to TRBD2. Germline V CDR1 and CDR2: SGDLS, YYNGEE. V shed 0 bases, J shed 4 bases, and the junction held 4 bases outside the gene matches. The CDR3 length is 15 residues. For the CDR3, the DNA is TGTGCCAGCAGCGTAGGCGGGAGTGCTTACAATGAGCAGTTCTTC. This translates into CASSVGGSAYNEQFF.

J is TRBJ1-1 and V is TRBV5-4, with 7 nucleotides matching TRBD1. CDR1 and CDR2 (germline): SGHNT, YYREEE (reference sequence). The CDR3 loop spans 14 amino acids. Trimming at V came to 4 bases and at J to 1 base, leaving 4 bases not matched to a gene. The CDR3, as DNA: TGTGCCAGCAGCGGGACAGTGAGGAACACTGAAGCTTTCTTT. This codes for CASSGTVRNTEAFF.

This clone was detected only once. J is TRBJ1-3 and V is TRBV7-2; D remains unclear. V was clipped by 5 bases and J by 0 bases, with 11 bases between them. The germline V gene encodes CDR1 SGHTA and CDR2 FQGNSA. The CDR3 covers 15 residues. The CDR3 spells CASSPPGISGNTIYF. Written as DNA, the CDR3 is TGTGCCAGCAGCCCCCCAGGAATCTCTGGAAACACCATATATTTT.

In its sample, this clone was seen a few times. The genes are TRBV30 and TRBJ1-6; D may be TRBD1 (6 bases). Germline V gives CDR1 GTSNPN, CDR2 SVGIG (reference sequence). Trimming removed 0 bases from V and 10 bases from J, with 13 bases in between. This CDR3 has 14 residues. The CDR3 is CAWSVGTLRSPLHF. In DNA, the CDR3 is TGTGCCTGGAGTGTGGGGACACTGCGATCACCCCTCCACTTT.

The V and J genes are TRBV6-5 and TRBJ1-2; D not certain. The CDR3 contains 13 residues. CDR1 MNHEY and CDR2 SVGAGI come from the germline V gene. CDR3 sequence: CAVGRKTSYGYTF. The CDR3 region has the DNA TGTGCAGTAGGAAGGAAGACTTCCTATGGCTACACCTTC.

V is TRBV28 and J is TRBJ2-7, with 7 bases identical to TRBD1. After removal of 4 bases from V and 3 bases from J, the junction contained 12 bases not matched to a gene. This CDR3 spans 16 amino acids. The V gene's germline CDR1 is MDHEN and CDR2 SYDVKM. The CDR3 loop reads CASSYILRTGYYEQYF. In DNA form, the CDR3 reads TGTGCCAGCAGTTACATTCTTCGGACAGGCTACTACGAGCAGTACTTC. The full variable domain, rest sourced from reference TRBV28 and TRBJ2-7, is DVKVTQSSRYLVKRTGEKVFLECVQDMDHENMFWYRQDPGLGLRLIYFSYDVKMKEKGDIPEGYSVSREKKERFSLILESASTNQTSMYLCASSYILRTGYYEQYFGPGTRLTVT.

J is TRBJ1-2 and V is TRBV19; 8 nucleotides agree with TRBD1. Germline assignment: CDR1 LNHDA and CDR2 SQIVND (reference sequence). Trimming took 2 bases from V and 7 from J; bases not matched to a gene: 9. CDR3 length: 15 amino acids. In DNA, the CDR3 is TGTGCCAGTAGTATACCTCAGGGGGCGGGTTTTGGCTACACCTTC. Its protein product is CASSIPQGAGFGYTF.

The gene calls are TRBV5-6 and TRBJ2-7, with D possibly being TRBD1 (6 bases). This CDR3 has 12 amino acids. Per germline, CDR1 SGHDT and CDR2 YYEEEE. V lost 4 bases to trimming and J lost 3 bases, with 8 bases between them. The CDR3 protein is CASSVDSYEQYF. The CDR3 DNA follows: TGTGCCAGCAGCGTGGACAGCTACGAGCAGTACTTC. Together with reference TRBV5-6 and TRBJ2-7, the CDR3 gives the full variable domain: DAGVTQSPTHLIKTRGQQVTLRCSPKSGHDTVSWYQQALGQGPQFIFQYYEEEERQRGNFPDRFSGHQFPNYSSELNVNALLLGDSALYLCASSVDSYEQYFGPGTRLTVT.

The CDR3 nucleotides read TGTGCCAGCAGTTCGAACTATTCACCCCTCCACTTT. It encodes CASSSNYSPLHF. This chain joins TRBV27 and TRBJ1-6; no definite D call. CDR3 size: 12 residues. The V and J ends lost 4 bases and 8 bases respectively, with 6 bases between them. The V gene's germline CDR1 is MNHEY and CDR2 SMNVEV (reference sequence).

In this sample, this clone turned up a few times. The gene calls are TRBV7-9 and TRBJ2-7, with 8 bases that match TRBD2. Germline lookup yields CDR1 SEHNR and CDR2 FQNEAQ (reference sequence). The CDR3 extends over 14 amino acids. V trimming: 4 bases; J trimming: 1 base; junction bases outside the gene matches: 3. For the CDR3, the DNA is TGTGCCAGCAGCTCCGAGCGGGAGTCCTACGAGCAGTACTTC. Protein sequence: CASSSERESYEQYF.

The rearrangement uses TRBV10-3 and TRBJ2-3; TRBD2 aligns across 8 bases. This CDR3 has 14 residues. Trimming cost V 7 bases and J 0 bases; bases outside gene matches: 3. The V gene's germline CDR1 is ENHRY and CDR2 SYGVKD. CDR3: CAINTGGSTDTQYF. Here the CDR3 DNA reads TGTGCCATCAATACGGGGGGGAGCACAGATACGCAGTATTTT.

The CDR3 DNA follows: TGTGCCAGCTCAGCGACAGGGAACACTGAAGCTTTCTTT. Translated, it gives CASSATGNTEAFF. The chain employs TRBV18 and TRBJ1-1, with a weak D call TRBD1 (6 bases). The V end lost 5 bases, the J end lost 1 base, and 8 bases lay between the germline ends. Looked up from germline, CDR1 is KGHSH and CDR2 is LQKENI. The CDR3 totals 13 residues.

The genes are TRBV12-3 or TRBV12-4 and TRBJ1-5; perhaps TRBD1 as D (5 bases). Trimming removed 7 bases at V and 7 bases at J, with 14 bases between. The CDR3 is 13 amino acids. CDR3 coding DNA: TGTGCCAGCACTTTCGGGGGGGGACAGCCCCAGCATTTT. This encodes CASTFGGGQPQHF.

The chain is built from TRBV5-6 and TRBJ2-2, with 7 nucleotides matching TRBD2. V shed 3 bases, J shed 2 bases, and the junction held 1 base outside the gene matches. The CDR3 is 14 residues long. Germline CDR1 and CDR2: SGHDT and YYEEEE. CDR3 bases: TGTGCCAGCAGCTGGGGGGGTAACACCGGGGAGCTGTTTTTT. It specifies CASSWGGNTGELFF.